Included here is one T cell receptor beta chain sequence, with context. Antigen unknown. The sample originates from a study of memory CD4+ T cells and cytomegalovirus serostatus. Study findings and constraints: Suggested: most of the CMV-linked TCR signature lies in CD4+ memory cells.

Authors' processing steps: Out-of-frame sequences were removed, leaving some 2 million distinct TCRbeta sequences. The data were produced by immunoSEQ multiplex PCR, yet TCRdb's version contains in-frame clones alone and is incomplete. Clone size and V and J calls were adopted from that table, with D and trimming inferred from the DNA. The table records some 66,000 clones, 75% to 80% of them present only once. The sort gate was single viable CD3+CD4+CD8-CD45RO+ cells for memory CD4+ T cells. CMV serostatus came from serum IgG against pp150, pp28, p38, p52. CD4+ T cells were isolated by positive magnetic selection. V lost 2 bases, J lost 0 bases, and 11 bases lay in between. The germline gives CDR1 KGHSH, CDR2 LQKENI. This CDR3 is built from 16 residues.

The clonotype was recovered from an adult in good health and CMV-seropositive. The sample taken for sequencing was memory CD4+ T cells from blood. J is TRBJ2-4 and V is TRBV18, with D unclear. The chain's CDR3 is CASSPEQRLAKNIQYF. CDR3 in DNA: TGTGCCAGCTCACCAGAACAGAGGCTAGCCAAAAACATTCAGTACTTC.